What follows are 24 T cell receptor beta chains derived from one specimen sequenced in a study of regulatory T cells in long-lasting Graves disease. To make TCR beta libraries, researchers used iRepertoire HTBI primers and Arm-PCR of CDR3 regions. One entry per CDR3 protein results from TCRdb running MiXCR on the multiplex PCR reads. The sample yields a few hundred thousand distinct CDR3 sequences, roughly 23% seen once. Time point of the sample: persistent/refractory GD, antithyroid drugs over 5 years with positive TRAb. PBMC RNA was the source of the TCR library. The specimen was peripheral blood mononuclear cells (PBMCs), collected when the disease was refractory, from a patient treated with antithyroid drugs. The receptors derive from a woman aged 40 to 50 with Graves disease.

The rearrangement joins TRBV19 to TRBJ2-7, with a tentative D call TRBD2 (5 bases). V lost 5 bases to trimming and J lost 4 bases, with 12 bases between them. From germline, CDR1 is LNHDA and CDR2 SQIVND (reference sequence). The CDR3 is made up of 13 amino acids. DNA for the CDR3: TGTGCCAGTAGTGGGGAGCCTATGTACGAGCAGTACTTC. Its protein is CASSGEPMYEQYF.

This clonotype was recorded many times. The chain has TRBV28 and TRBJ1-3; possible D gene TRBD1, 6 bases. The V gene's germline CDR1 is MDHEN and CDR2 SYDVKM. The CDR3 is 15 amino acids. V gave up 6 bases and J gave up 4 bases, with 16 bases separating them. The CDR3 loop reads CASSPTGIKGNTIYF. The CDR3 DNA reads TGTGCCAGCAGCCCCACAGGGATAAAGGGAAACACCATATATTTT.

The chain uses TRBV20-1 and TRBJ2-7; 9 positions agree with TRBD2. The CDR3 is made up of 14 amino acids. The ends lost 3 bases at V and 5 bases at J; junction bases unmatched: 8. Germline V gene lookup returns CDR1 DFQATT and CDR2 SNEGSKA (reference sequence). The CDR3 sequence: CSARRREGQDEQYF. CDR3 DNA sequence: TGCAGTGCTAGGAGGCGGGAGGGCCAGGACGAGCAGTACTTC.

This clonotype was counted ten times or more. V gene TRBV12-3 or TRBV12-4 combines with J gene TRBJ1-4, with D unresolved. The CDR3 is made up of 14 amino acids. The ends were cut back, 1 base at V and 4 bases at J, with 7 bases in the middle. CDR3 DNA: TGTGCCAGCAGTTTAGGTGGCGGTAATGAAAAACTGTTTTTT. It is translated as CASSLGGGNEKLFF.

This chain uses TRBV27 with TRBJ2-2, with 8 bases identical to TRBD2. This CDR3 comprises 18 residues. The J segment lost 6 bases and the V segment lost 1 base, leaving 13 bases of the junction unmatched. Germline-derived CDR1 and CDR2 are MNHEY and SMNVEV (reference sequence). The CDR3 nucleotides are TGTGCCAGCAGTTTATTGACCGGAGCGGGAGCACAAGCCGGGGAGCTGTTTTTT. Translated, it gives CASSLLTGAGAQAGELFF.

The genes are TRBV20-1 and TRBJ2-3; 7 bases are a match to TRBD2. Germline-derived CDR1 and CDR2 are DFQATT and SNEGSKA (reference sequence). The CDR3 covers 11 residues. V was clipped by 5 bases and J by 8 bases; unmatched bases: 4. The CDR3 spells CSASIAGTQYF. The DNA for the CDR3 is TGCAGTGCTTCCATAGCGGGTACGCAGTATTTT.

In this sample, this clonotype turned up many times. This rearrangement joins TRBV6-1 to TRBJ1-2; D is unclear. The CDR3 extends over 14 amino acids. V was trimmed by 7 bases and J by 4 bases, leaving 16 bases between them. The germline V gene encodes CDR1 MNHNS and CDR2 SASEGT. The CDR3 protein is CASTVSWLAYGYTF. The CDR3 DNA reads TGTGCCAGCACGGTTTCCTGGTTAGCCTATGGCTACACCTTC.

The chain joins TRBV2 to TRBJ2-4; possibly TRBD1 for D (6 bases). The V end was cut by 6 bases, the J end by 8 bases, with 17 bases between. CDR1 and CDR2 from the germline V gene are SNHLY and FYNNEI. There are 14 residues in the CDR3. CDR3 sequence (DNA): TGTGCCAGCAGCCAAGCCGCAGGGGCAGACATTCAGTACTTC. It specifies CASSQAAGADIQYF.

This clonotype appeared many times. The chain links TRBV6-5 to TRBJ2-7; 9 bases are shared with TRBD1. From germline, CDR1 is MNHEY and CDR2 SVGAGI. V lost 0 bases to trimming and J lost 6 bases; unmatched junction nucleotides: 3. The CDR3 loop spans 14 amino acids. The CDR3 DNA is TGTGCCAGCAGTTACTCGGGACAGGGTTTCGAGCAGTACTTC. Translating it yields CASSYSGQGFEQYF.

J is TRBJ2-1 and V is TRBV27; no clear D. The CDR3 length is 15 residues. The V and J ends lost 5 bases and 6 bases respectively, with 17 bases between them. The V gene's germline CDR1 is MNHEY and CDR2 SMNVEV (reference sequence). CDR3 DNA sequence: TGTGCCAGCAGTCGTCCGGCAGGCCGATCCAATGAGCAGTTCTTC. Translation: CASSRPAGRSNEQFF.

This clonotype was observed at least ten times. This rearrangement joins TRBV6-1 to TRBJ2-7; 13 bases fit TRBD2. V was clipped by 6 bases and J by 3 bases; unmatched bases: 5. The CDR3 is made up of 15 amino acids. Germline-derived CDR1 and CDR2 are MNHNS and SASEGT. Here the CDR3 DNA reads TGTGCCAGCAGGCTAGGACTAGCGGGAGACTACGAGCAGTACTTC. Amino acid sequence: CASRLGLAGDYEQYF.

This clonotype was detected only a few times. The V and J genes are TRBV28 and TRBJ2-1; TRBD2 agrees at 14 bases. The CDR3 extends over 16 amino acids. V dropped 5 bases and J dropped 15; count of bases not matched to a gene: 15. Germline CDR1 and CDR2: MDHEN and SYDVKM. The DNA for the CDR3 is TGTGCCAGCAGTGTCCGACTAGCGGGAGGGATCTGGGATCCGTTCTTC. This sequence encodes CASSVRLAGGIWDPFF. Looking up the rest from reference TRBV28 and TRBJ2-1 gives the full variable domain: DVKVTQSSRYLVKRTGEKVFLECVQDMDHENMFWYRQDPGLGLRLIYFSYDVKMKEKGDIPEGYSVSREKKERFSLILESASTNQTSMYLCASSVRLAGGIWDPFFGPGTRLTVL.

V gene TRBV5-5 combines with J gene TRBJ1-1; 7 nucleotides match TRBD1. The V gene's germline CDR1 is SGHKS and CDR2 YYEKEE (reference sequence). This CDR3 region has 15 residues. V gave up 4 bases and J gave up 3 bases; unmatched junction bases: 9. The CDR3, as DNA: TGTGCCAGCAGCCCCCTAGACAGGGCCCACACTGAAGCTTTCTTT. Protein product: CASSPLDRAHTEAFF. Variable domain in full (rest from reference TRBV5-5 and TRBJ1-1): DAGVTQSPTHLIKTRGQQVTLRCSPISGHKSVSWYQQVLGQGPQFIFQYYEKEERGRGNFPDRFSARQFPNYSSELNVNALLLGDSALYLCASSPLDRAHTEAFFGQGTRLTVV.

This clonotype was recorded at least ten times. The rearrangement joins TRBV11-2 to TRBJ2-7, with 9 positions matching TRBD2. After removal of 7 bases from V and 10 bases from J, the junction contained 17 bases not matched to a gene. The CDR3 loop spans 15 amino acids. Germline V CDR1 and CDR2: SGHAT, FQNNGV. As DNA, the CDR3 is TGTGCCAGCACCCTCGACCGGGCGGGAGGGAAGTTCCAGTACTTC. Protein: CASTLDRAGGKFQYF.

V and J are TRBV13 and TRBJ2-7; D may be TRBD2 (7 bases). CDR1 and CDR2 (germline): PRHDT, FYEKMQ (reference sequence). With 2 bases removed from V and 0 bases from J, the gap between germline ends came to 20 bases. The CDR3 spans 18 residues. CDR3 DNA sequence: TGTGCCAGCAGCTTATTGGTGGGGGGGGGCGCGAGCTCCTACGAGCAGTACTTC. Translation gives CASSLLVGGGASSYEQYF.

To note about this clonotype: A far larger clone differs by one base, so this is likely a read error. The gene calls are TRBV6-5 and TRBJ1-6; D unclear. The CDR3 runs 14 residues. Trimming left V 4 bases short and J 11 bases short, with 15 bases between. Germline CDR1 MNHEY, CDR2 SVGAGI. This chain's CDR3 is CASSLTGVDPPLHF. As DNA, the CDR3 is TGTGCCAGCAGTTTAACTGGGGTTGATCCACCCCTCCACTTT.

The chain carries TRBV13 and TRBJ2-7, with a weak D call TRBD2 (6 bases). V lost 2 bases to trimming and J lost 4 bases, with 18 bases between them. The length of the CDR3 is 16 residues. Germline loops: CDR1 PRHDT, CDR2 FYEKMQ (reference sequence). The CDR3 nucleotides are TGTGCCAGCAGCTTACGGGGCGCGGGAAAGGTTTACGAGCAGTACTTC. As protein: CASSLRGAGKVYEQYF.

J is TRBJ2-1 and V is TRBV11-2; TRBD2 matches 7 bases. Trimming at V came to 1 base and at J to 6 bases, leaving 6 bases not matched to a gene. CDR3 size: 15 residues. CDR1 is SGHAT and CDR2 is FQNNGV in the germline V gene. The CDR3 sequence is CASSLGSAGANEQFF. DNA of the CDR3: TGTGCCAGCAGCTTAGGCTCCGCGGGAGCCAATGAGCAGTTCTTC.

This clonotype was found many times. The chain carries TRBV12-3 or TRBV12-4 and TRBJ2-5; D unresolved. With 5 bases removed from V and 3 bases from J, the gap between germline ends came to 7 bases. The CDR3 sequence is 12 residues long. The CDR3 DNA follows: TGTGCCAGCAGTCCCCAGGAAGAGACCCAGTACTTC. It specifies CASSPQEETQYF.

The chain uses TRBV29-1 and TRBJ2-3, with D possibly being TRBD1 (5 bases). CDR3 length equals 14 residues. The V end lost 6 bases, the J end lost 2 bases, and 15 bases lay between the germline ends. The germline gives CDR1 SQVTM, CDR2 ANQGSEA. The CDR3 coding sequence is TGCAGCGTGGACGACAGCCCTTACACAGATACGCAGTATTTT. This codes for CSVDDSPYTDTQYF.

The sample holds a few counts of this clonotype. This chain uses TRBV19 with TRBJ1-1, with D tentatively TRBD1 (5 bases). Trimming stripped 3 bases from V and 2 bases from J, with 13 bases between. The CDR3 is made up of 15 amino acids. Germline V gene lookup returns CDR1 LNHDA and CDR2 SQIVND (reference sequence). In DNA, the CDR3 is TGTGCCAGTAGTATGGCGGTCGGGGGTAACACTGAAGCTTTCTTT. Its translation is CASSMAVGGNTEAFF. The complete variable domain, with remaining parts taken from reference TRBV19 and TRBJ1-1, reads DGGITQSPKYLFRKEGQNVTLSCEQNLNHDAMYWYRQDPGQGLRLIYYSQIVNDFQKGDIAEGYSVSREKKESFPLTVTSAQKNPTAFYLCASSMAVGGNTEAFFGQGTRLTVV.

For this clonotype: An end of the junction differs from the germline gene, which may be a read error. This chain joins TRBV12-3 or TRBV12-4 and TRBJ2-2; D unclear. The CDR3 is made up of 14 amino acids. The CDR3 region has the DNA TGTGCCAGCAGTTTATCCCGGAACACCGAGGAGCTGTTTTTT. Encoded protein: CASSLSRNTEELFF.

This clonotype was picked up a small number of times. Its ends do not fully match the called genes, so a read error is possible. V is TRBV28 and J is TRBJ2-7; maybe TRBD1 (6 bases). Per the germline V gene, CDR1 is MDHEN and CDR2 is SYDVKM. This CDR3 has 12 amino acids. The CDR3 reads CASSLTGYEQCF. In DNA form, the CDR3 reads TGTGCCAGCAGTTTGACAGGTTACGAGCAGTGCTTC. The whole variable domain, remainder taken from reference TRBV28 and TRBJ2-7, is DVKVTQSSRYLVKRTGEKVFLECVQDMDHENMFWYRQDPGLGLRLIYFSYDVKMKEKGDIPEGYSVSREKKERFSLILESASTNQTSMYLCASSLTGYEQCFGPGTRLTVT.

This clonotype was seen many times. V and J are TRBV2 and TRBJ1-2, with D tentatively TRBD1 (6 bases). Germline-derived CDR1 and CDR2 are SNHLY and FYNNEI. There are 12 residues in the CDR3. V was cut by 4 bases and J by 4 bases, with 7 bases left in between. This CDR3 is CASSGQAYGYTF. Here the CDR3 DNA reads TGTGCCAGCAGTGGACAGGCCTATGGCTACACCTTC.